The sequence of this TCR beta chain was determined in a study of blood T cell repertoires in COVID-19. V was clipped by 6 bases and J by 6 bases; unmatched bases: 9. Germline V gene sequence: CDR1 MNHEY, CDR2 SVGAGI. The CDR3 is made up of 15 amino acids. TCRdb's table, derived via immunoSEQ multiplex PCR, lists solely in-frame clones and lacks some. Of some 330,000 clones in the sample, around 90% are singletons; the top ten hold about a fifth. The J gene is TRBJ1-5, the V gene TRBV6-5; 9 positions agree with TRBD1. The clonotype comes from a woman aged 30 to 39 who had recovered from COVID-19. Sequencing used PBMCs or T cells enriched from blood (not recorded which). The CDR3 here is CASSSPTGGFQPQHF. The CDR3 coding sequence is TGTGCCAGCAGCTCCCCGACAGGGGGATTTCAGCCCCAGCATTTT.